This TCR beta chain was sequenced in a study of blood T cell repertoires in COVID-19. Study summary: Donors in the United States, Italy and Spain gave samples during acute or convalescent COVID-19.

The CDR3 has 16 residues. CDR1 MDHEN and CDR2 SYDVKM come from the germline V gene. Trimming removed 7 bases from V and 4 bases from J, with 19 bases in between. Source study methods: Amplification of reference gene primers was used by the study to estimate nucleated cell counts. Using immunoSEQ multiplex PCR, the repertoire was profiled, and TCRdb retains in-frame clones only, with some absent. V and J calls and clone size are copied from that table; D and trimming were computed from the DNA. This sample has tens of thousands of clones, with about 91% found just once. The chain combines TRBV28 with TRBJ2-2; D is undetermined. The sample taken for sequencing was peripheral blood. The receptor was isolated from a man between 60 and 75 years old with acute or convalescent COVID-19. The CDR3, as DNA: TGTGCCAGCACCCCGCCCCCATCCAGGCCCACCGGGGAGCTGTTTTTT. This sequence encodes CASTPPPSRPTGELFF.